The 27 T cell receptor beta chains given below trace back to one sample, sequenced in a study of T cells in Graves' hyperthyroidism and ophthalmopathy. RNA transcripts gave rise to amplified TCR beta CDR3 regions. First-round RT-PCR targeting the TCR CDR3 was performed with the HTBI primer set. One entry per CDR3 protein, called by TCRdb with MiXCR from the multiplex PCR reads. The table lists fewer than 300,000 distinct CDR3 sequences, roughly 15% of them singletons. Input material: blood. All receptors come from a woman aged 50 to 60 with Graves' hyperthyroidism that later progressed to Graves' ophthalmopathy.

The rearrangement links TRBV5-1 to TRBJ2-7; 7 nucleotides align to TRBD2. This CDR3 is 15 amino acids long. The germline V gene has CDR1 SGHRS and CDR2 YFSETQ. J was trimmed by 4 bases and V by 3 bases; bases with no gene match: 10. The CDR3 loop is CASSSPSTSRYEQYF. In DNA form, the CDR3 reads TGCGCCAGCAGCTCCCCGTCGACTAGCAGGTACGAGCAGTACTTC.

Ten or more counts support this clonotype. The gene calls are TRBV30 and TRBJ2-6, with D unresolved. The CDR3 runs to 16 residues. Germline CDR1 GTSNPN, CDR2 SVGIG (reference sequence). V was cut by 4 bases and J by 0 bases, with 13 bases left in between. The CDR3 sequence: CAWNRARLSGANVLTF. CDR3 DNA sequence: TGTGCCTGGAACCGGGCCAGACTCTCTGGGGCCAACGTCCTGACTTTC.

This clonotype was recorded at least ten times. V and J are TRBV28 and TRBJ1-5; D unresolved. Trimming cost V 5 bases and J 7 bases, with 18 bases left between them. The germline CDR1 and CDR2 sequences are MDHEN and SYDVKM. CDR3 size: 15 residues. CDR3 protein: CASSPPIWAGQPQHF. The CDR3 nucleotides read TGTGCCAGCAGTCCCCCGATCTGGGCTGGACAGCCCCAGCATTTT.

The V call is TRBV12-3 or TRBV12-4, the J call TRBJ1-3; D might be TRBD1 (5 bases). The V and J ends lost 4 bases and 4 bases respectively, with 17 bases between them. This CDR3 is 16 amino acids long. The CDR3 sequence is CASSYWSRGNGNTIYF. Written as DNA, the CDR3 is TGTGCCAGCAGTTACTGGAGTCGGGGGAACGGAAACACCATATATTTT.

In this sample, this clonotype turned up many times. This chain uses TRBV10-3 with TRBJ1-2; 11 nucleotides match TRBD1. V lost 0 bases to trimming and J lost 6 bases; unmatched junction nucleotides: 9. Germline V CDR1 and CDR2: ENHRY, SYGVKD. The CDR3 is made up of 17 amino acids. In nucleotides, the CDR3 is TGTGCCATCAGTGAGTCCAGGACAGGGGGCGTACTAAATGGCTACACCTTC. Protein sequence: CAISESRTGGVLNGYTF.

This clonotype showed up many times. The rearrangement joins TRBV6-2 or TRBV6-3 to TRBJ2-1; 9 bases match TRBD2. CDR3 size: 16 residues. V lost 6 bases and J lost 2; bases outside the gene matches: 8. The V gene's germline CDR1 is MNHEY and CDR2 SVGEGT. The CDR3 region has the DNA TGTGCCAGCAGCCTTCTAGCGGGACCGACCTACAATGAGCAGTTCTTC. Its protein is CASSLLAGPTYNEQFF.

This clonotype appeared many times. The chain carries TRBV29-1 and TRBJ2-3; perhaps D is TRBD1 or TRBD2 (5 bases each). V gave up 6 bases and J gave up 1 base, with 11 bases separating them. The length of the CDR3 is 13 residues. Germline CDR1 reads SQVTM; CDR2 reads ANQGSEA. CDR3 protein: CSVGTDGTDTQYF. The CDR3 region has the DNA TGCAGCGTGGGGACCGATGGCACAGATACGCAGTATTTT.

Here the CDR3 reads CASSGFGSGELFF. The CDR3 DNA follows: TGTGCCAGCAGTGGGTTTGGGTCCGGGGAGCTGTTTTTT. This sequence joins TRBV2 and TRBJ2-2; D gene uncertain. V was shortened by 4 bases and J by 6 bases, with 9 bases between the two germline ends. CDR3 length: 13 residues. Germline loops: CDR1 SNHLY, CDR2 FYNNEI.

The table lists this clonotype with a few counts. The rearrangement uses TRBV24-1 and TRBJ2-7, with D perhaps TRBD1 (6 bases). Germline V gene sequence: CDR1 KGHDR, CDR2 SFDVKD. V lost 3 bases and J 11 bases, leaving 13 bases between the germline ends. The CDR3 spans 12 residues. The CDR3 DNA reads TGTGCCACCAGTGATCCCGTACAGGGAAAGTACTTC. The encoded protein is CATSDPVQGKYF.

There are many counts of this clonotype. In DNA form, the CDR3 reads TGTGCCAGCACCCGGTCCCGGAGGGACAATCAGCCCCAGCATTTT. Protein sequence: CASTRSRRDNQPQHF. The chain links TRBV6-1 to TRBJ1-5; no clear D. CDR3 size: 15 residues. V was cut by 7 bases and J by 3 bases, with 16 bases left in between. CDR1 and CDR2 from the germline V gene are MNHNS and SASEGT.

In its sample, this clonotype was seen many times. V and J are TRBV3-1 and TRBJ2-7; D gene ambiguous. The CDR3 is made up of 14 amino acids. V was trimmed by 1 base and J by 3 bases, leaving 10 bases between them. Germline V gene lookup returns CDR1 LGHDT and CDR2 YNNKEL (reference sequence). The DNA of the CDR3 is TGTGCCAGCAGCCAAGGAACTGGCAACTACGAGCAGTACTTC. Encoded protein: CASSQGTGNYEQYF.

This clonotype was seen repeatedly, ten times or more. This rearrangement joins TRBV2 to TRBJ2-2, with 11 bases aligning to TRBD2. Germline-derived CDR1 and CDR2 are SNHLY and FYNNEI. The CDR3 extends over 16 amino acids. J lost 8 bases, V lost 5 bases, and 10 bases had no gene match. The CDR3 DNA sequence: TGTGCCAGCAGTCCTTCACTAGCGGGAGCTGGAGGGGAGCTGTTTTTT. Translated: CASSPSLAGAGGELFF.

Ten or more counts support this clonotype. The chain joins TRBV13 to TRBJ1-6; D possibly corresponds to TRBD1 (6 bases). V was trimmed by 5 bases and J by 10 bases, leaving 18 bases between them. Germline loops: CDR1 PRHDT, CDR2 FYEKMQ (reference sequence). The CDR3 totals 15 residues. The CDR3 DNA sequence: TGTGCCAGCAGCCGTTCGAGGAGGGGGGGATCACCCCTCCACTTT. It translates to CASSRSRRGGSPLHF.

This clonotype was observed at least ten times. V gene TRBV30 combines with J gene TRBJ1-5; D is unresolved. This CDR3 is built from 13 residues. CDR1 is GTSNPN and CDR2 is SVGIG in the germline V gene (reference sequence). The V gene lost 0 bases and the J gene lost 10 bases, with 13 bases spanning the gap. For the CDR3, the DNA is TGTGCCTGGAGTGTATCCAGCGTCGGCCCCCAGCATTTT. It codes for CAWSVSSVGPQHF.

This clonotype was seen ten or more times. The chain employs TRBV10-3 and TRBJ1-6; 8 nucleotides line up with TRBD1. Trimming removed 8 bases from V and 10 bases from J; junction bases left unmatched: 10. Germline loops: CDR1 ENHRY, CDR2 SYGVKD. This CDR3 spans 14 amino acids. The CDR3 loop is CAIGEGQEWSPLHF. DNA of the CDR3: TGTGCCATCGGGGAGGGACAGGAATGGTCACCCCTCCACTTT.

The V and J genes are TRBV19 and TRBJ2-1, with D perhaps matching TRBD1 or TRBD2 (5 bases each). CDR1 is LNHDA and CDR2 is SQIVND in the germline V gene (reference sequence). This CDR3 is 16 amino acids long. Trimming pared 7 bases from V and 3 bases from J, leaving 19 bases between. This CDR3 is CASKRGQGKDYNEQFF. CDR3 bases: TGTGCCAGTAAGAGGGGCCAGGGAAAAGACTACAATGAGCAGTTCTTC.

This clonotype has ten or more counts. The V gene is TRBV6-1, the J gene TRBJ2-7, with 8 bases identical to TRBD2. The germline V gene has CDR1 MNHNS and CDR2 SASEGT. With 7 bases clipped from V and 2 bases from J, the junction kept 10 bases outside the gene matches. The CDR3 sequence is 15 residues long. CDR3 amino acids: CASKDRTSRAYEQYF. The CDR3 DNA reads TGTGCCAGCAAAGACCGGACTAGCCGAGCCTACGAGCAGTACTTC.

V is TRBV6-1 and J is TRBJ1-1; weak D call: TRBD1 (6 bases). With 5 bases removed from V and 1 base from J, the gap between germline ends came to 14 bases. Germline V gene lookup returns CDR1 MNHNS and CDR2 SASEGT. The CDR3 is 15 residues long. DNA for the CDR3: TGTGCCAGCAGTAGCCCGGGACACCAGAACACTGAAGCTTTCTTT. It is translated as CASSSPGHQNTEAFF.

This clonotype was counted many times. V gene TRBV6-1 combines with J gene TRBJ1-1; D call uncertain. Trimming cost V 1 base and J 4 bases, with 13 bases left between them. The CDR3 runs to 15 residues. Germline values: CDR1 MNHNS, CDR2 SASEGT. CDR3: CASSEVATDRTEAFF. The CDR3 DNA is TGTGCCAGCAGTGAAGTGGCGACGGACCGCACTGAAGCTTTCTTT.

This clonotype has ten or more counts. This sequence joins TRBV11-2 and TRBJ2-1, with 8 bases identical to TRBD2. This CDR3 has 15 amino acids. From germline, CDR1 is SGHAT and CDR2 FQNNGV. V lost 4 bases and J lost 2; bases outside the gene matches: 4. CDR3 protein: CASSSGLAAYNEQFF. The CDR3 nucleotides read TGTGCCAGCAGCTCCGGACTAGCCGCCTACAATGAGCAGTTCTTC.

J is TRBJ1-2 and V is TRBV10-3; weak D call: TRBD1 (5 bases). The germline V gene has CDR1 ENHRY and CDR2 SYGVKD. The CDR3 is 14 amino acids. Trimming took 4 bases from V and 4 from J, leaving 13 bases between them. The DNA of the CDR3 is TGTGCCATCAGTGGCGGAGACAGCCTCTATGGCTACACCTTC. Residues: CAISGGDSLYGYTF.

This clonotype was picked up many times. V is TRBV3-1 and J is TRBJ1-1; 10 bases are a match to TRBD1. The germline V gene encodes CDR1 LGHDT and CDR2 YNNKEL (reference sequence). The CDR3 spans 15 residues. V shed 5 bases and J 5 bases; nucleotides not matched to a gene: 8. In DNA, the CDR3 is TGTGCCAGCAGCAGGACAGGGGGATCGGGAACTGAAGCTTTCTTT. Encoded protein: CASSRTGGSGTEAFF.

This clonotype was counted many times. The chain has TRBV20-1 and TRBJ1-2; D uncertain. The CDR3 sequence is 13 residues long. V was pared by 6 bases and J by 4 bases, with 15 bases between. CDR1 is DFQATT, CDR2 SNEGSKA, per germline (reference sequence). CDR3 nucleotides: TGCAGTGCAACACCGCAGGAGTTCTATGGCTACACCTTC. Translation: CSATPQEFYGYTF.

There are many counts of this clonotype. The chain joins TRBV18 to TRBJ1-1; D unclear. Per germline, CDR1 KGHSH and CDR2 LQKENI. V dropped 0 bases and J dropped 10 bases, with 9 bases sitting between them. The CDR3 runs 12 residues. CDR3 DNA: TGTGCCAGCTCACCACCGGTATTGGGAGCTTTCTTT. It yields the protein CASSPPVLGAFF.

This clonotype occurred many times. As DNA, the CDR3 is TGTGCCAGTTTAAAACTGGCGGGAGCTGTAGATACGCAGTATTTT. Its translation: CASLKLAGAVDTQYF. The chain joins TRBV7-8 to TRBJ2-3, with 7 bases matching TRBD2. The CDR3 loop spans 15 amino acids. The germline gives CDR1 SGHVS, CDR2 FQNEAQ. V shed 9 bases, J shed 5 bases, and the junction held 14 bases outside the gene matches.

This clonotype came up once. As DNA, the CDR3 is TGTGCCAGCAGTTCCCGTAGGTCCGACTATGGCTACACCTTC. Residues: CASSSRRSDYGYTF. J is TRBJ1-2 and V is TRBV6-5; D gene ambiguous. Germline V lookup: CDR1 MNHEY, CDR2 SVGAGI. This CDR3 is built from 14 residues. V lost 4 bases and J 3 bases, leaving 12 bases between the germline ends.

This clonotype was counted ten times or more. The DNA of the CDR3 is TGTGCCAGCGGAACCGGGACCGATAACACCGGGGAGCTGTTTTTT. It encodes CASGTGTDNTGELFF. The chain employs TRBV2 and TRBJ2-2; D tentatively fits TRBD1 or TRBD2 (5 bases each). With 8 bases removed from V and 2 bases from J, the gap between germline ends came to 15 bases. The CDR3 sequence is 15 residues long. Germline V CDR1 and CDR2: SNHLY, FYNNEI.